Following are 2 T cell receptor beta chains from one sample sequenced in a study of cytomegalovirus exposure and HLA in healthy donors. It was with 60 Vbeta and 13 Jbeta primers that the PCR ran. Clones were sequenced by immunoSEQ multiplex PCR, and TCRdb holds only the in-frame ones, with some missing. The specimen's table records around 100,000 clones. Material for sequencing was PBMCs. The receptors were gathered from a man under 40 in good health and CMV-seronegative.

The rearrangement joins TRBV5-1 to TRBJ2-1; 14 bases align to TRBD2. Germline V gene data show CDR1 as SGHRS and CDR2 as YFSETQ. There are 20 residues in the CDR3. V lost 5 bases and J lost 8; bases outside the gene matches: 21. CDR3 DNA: TGCGCCAGCAGACGGGGACAGCCGACTAGCGGGGGGGCAACAAGGGATGAGCAGTTCTTC. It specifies CASRRGQPTSGGATRDEQFF.

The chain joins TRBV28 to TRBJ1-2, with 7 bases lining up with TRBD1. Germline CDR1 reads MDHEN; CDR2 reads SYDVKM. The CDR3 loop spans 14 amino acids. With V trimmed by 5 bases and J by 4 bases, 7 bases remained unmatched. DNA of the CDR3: TGTGCCAGCAGTGCAGGGGGATCCCCCTATGGCTACACCTTC. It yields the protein CASSAGGSPYGYTF.